The 16 T cell receptor beta chains below come from one sample, sequenced in a study of T cells expressing NK-cell markers. TCRdb reworked the 5' RACE reads into one entry per CDR3 protein, no DNA. The listing contains about half a million distinct CDR3 sequences. The sequencing sample was made of blood T cells: a sorted CD56 or NKG2C T cell subset, CD4+ or CD8+ T cells, or bulk PBMC T cells (not recorded which). The receptor source for this set is a woman in her forties or fifties in good health.

This chain links TRBV10-3 with TRBJ1-6; the TCRdb call, TRBD1, lacks DNA for checking. The germline V gene encodes CDR1 ENHRY and CDR2 SYGVKD. This CDR3 has 15 amino acids. CDR3 in amino acids: CAIREGQGGKGPLHF.

This sequence joins TRBV20-1 and TRBJ2-7; TCRdb's D call, TRBD1, is unchecked because there is no DNA. CDR3 length equals 17 residues. Germline CDR1 reads DFQATT; CDR2 reads SNEGSKA (reference sequence). The CDR3 is CSARGPVSGGLGYEQYF.

The chain links TRBV6-1 to TRBJ2-1; TCRdb returns TRBD2, unconfirmable since there is no DNA. The CDR3 extends over 15 amino acids. Germline values: CDR1 MNHNS, CDR2 SASEGT. The CDR3 is CASSEFANSYNEQFF.

The CDR3 reads CASSESAIYGYTF. The chain links TRBV9 to TRBJ1-2. CDR1 and CDR2 from the germline V gene are SGDLS and YYNGEE. There are 13 residues in the CDR3.

V gene TRBV6-5 combines with J gene TRBJ2-1; there is no DNA to check the TCRdb D call of TRBD2. CDR1 and CDR2 from the germline V gene are MNHEY and SVGAGI. The CDR3 is 16 residues long. The chain's CDR3 is CASSRTSGRAGVEQFF.

V usage is TRBV6-1 and J usage is TRBJ1-6. Germline CDR1 is MNHNS and CDR2 is SASEGT. The CDR3 loop spans 14 amino acids. The CDR3 sequence is CASSEALRNSPLHF.

The gene calls are TRBV11-2 and TRBJ2-2. The CDR3 runs 16 residues. Germline CDR1 and CDR2: SGHAT and FQNNGV. The CDR3 spells CASSLTAFPGTGELFF.

This chain connects TRBV30 to TRBJ2-3. The CDR3 is made up of 15 amino acids. The germline CDR1 and CDR2 sequences are GTSNPN and SVGIG (reference sequence). CDR3 protein: CAWSVVGTRTDTQYF. Together with reference TRBV30 and TRBJ2-3, the CDR3 gives the full variable domain: SQTIHQWPATLVQPVGSPLSLECTVEGTSNPNLYWYRQAAGRGLQLLFYSVGIGQISSEVPQNLSASRPQDRQFILSSKKLLLSDSGFYLCAWSVVGTRTDTQYFGPGTRLTVL.

V gene TRBV4-1 combines with J gene TRBJ1-1; TCRdb's assignment of TRBD1 cannot be checked, as there is no DNA. Per the germline V gene, CDR1 is MGHRA and CDR2 is YSYEKL. The length of the CDR3 is 16 residues. The CDR3 here is CASSQGPGTGQREAFF.

This chain links TRBV20-1 with TRBJ2-1; as DNA is missing, the TRBD2 call by TCRdb cannot be tested. CDR1 and CDR2 (germline): DFQATT, SNEGSKA (reference sequence). The CDR3 spans 15 residues. This chain's CDR3 is CSAPRVSGRAGEQFF.

The genes are TRBV20-1 and TRBJ2-1; the TRBD2 assignment by TCRdb is unverifiable without DNA. CDR1 and CDR2 (germline): DFQATT, SNEGSKA (reference sequence). There are 15 residues in the CDR3. This CDR3 reads CSASPWTSGDNEQFF.

The chain is built from TRBV5-1 and TRBJ2-4; the D call of TRBD1 rests on TCRdb alone, since no DNA is present to check it. Germline V gene sequence: CDR1 SGHRS, CDR2 YFSETQ. The CDR3 has 15 amino acids. CDR3 in amino acids: CASSLEGGVLNIQYF.

The chain links TRBV6-1 to TRBJ1-5; as DNA is missing, the TRBD1 call by TCRdb cannot be tested. The CDR3 consists of 16 residues. Germline loops: CDR1 MNHNS, CDR2 SASEGT. CDR3 protein: CASGSGQGVGNQPQHF.

J is TRBJ2-7 and V is TRBV27. Germline loops: CDR1 MNHEY, CDR2 SMNVEV (reference sequence). CDR3 size: 15 residues. The CDR3 reads CASSFSSDISYEQYF.

J is TRBJ2-1 and V is TRBV12-3 or TRBV12-4; no DNA is available, so the TRBD2 call from TCRdb remains unchecked. The CDR3 consists of 15 residues. CDR3 in amino acids: CASSWPSGSSNEQFF.

The chain is built from TRBV5-5 and TRBJ1-1; the D gene TCRdb calls, TRBD1, cannot be checked with no DNA. The germline V gene encodes CDR1 SGHKS and CDR2 YYEKEE (reference sequence). The CDR3 has 15 residues. This CDR3 is CASSLVVAGNMVAFF.